Sequencing of this TCR beta chain was carried out in a study of shared clonotypes between healthy human individuals. Study overall: CD8 memory received one plate per donor, CD8 naive two, CD4 memory three and CD4 naive three. Study-level points and caveats: It was observed that approximately 5% of naive CD4 clonotypes were shared across several donors. A small donor pool kept down the genetic and exposure-history diversity that was represented.

For this clone: Antigen unknown.

Profiling relied on immunoSEQ multiplex PCR, and the TCRdb table lists in-frame clones only, not all of them. The repertoire consists of about 800,000 clones, with about 96% occurring once and the leading ten covering about 0.22%. Per the germline V gene, CDR1 is SGHTA and CDR2 is FQGNSA. The J segment lost 3 bases and the V segment lost 4 bases, leaving 8 bases of the junction unmatched. The CDR3 sequence is 15 residues long. Naive CD8 cells were CD45RO-negative, positively selected for CCR7, excluding terminally differentiated effector memory CD45RA+ cells. The chain combines TRBV7-2 with TRBJ2-7; 8 bases line up with TRBD1. The sample was naive CD8+ T cells sorted from blood. This TCR came from a man aged 25 to 40 in good health. The CDR3 region has the DNA TGTGCCAGCAGCTCCTATCAGGGGGCGGACTACGAGCAGTACTTC. Translated, it gives CASSSYQGADYEQYF.